The 9 T cell receptor beta chains presented below share a single source sample, sequenced in a study of T cells in Graves' hyperthyroidism and ophthalmopathy (dated by TCRdb to about 2019). Libraries were prepared through multiplex PCR. Reads for this sample came from an Illumina HiSeq 2000. TCR beta CDR3 regions were amplified from RNA transcripts. For the first round of RT-PCR on the TCR CDR3, the HTBI primer set was used together with the Qiagen OneStep RT-PCR kit. TCRdb reworked the public reads: Q25 trimming with fastp, MiXCR clone assembly, productive beta chains retained. CDR3 protein sequences are deduplicated, and each keeps its most common genes and DNA. This sample lists fewer than 350,000 distinct CDR3 sequences; roughly 18% were detected once. 35% to 40% of the sample rests with the top ten. Sequenced: blood. Receptors originate from a man in his forties or fifties with Graves' ophthalmopathy.

This clonotype was seen repeatedly, ten times or more. CDR3 nucleotide sequence: TGTGCCAGCAGCTCGAGGACAGGGACACAAGATACGCAGTATTTT. Protein product: CASSSRTGTQDTQYF. This rearrangement joins TRBV7-8 to TRBJ2-3, with 8 nucleotides matching TRBD1. Germline V gives CDR1 SGHVS, CDR2 FQNEAQ. J lost 5 bases, V lost 4 bases, and 8 bases had no gene match. CDR3 size: 15 residues.

A single count supports this clonotype. The V gene is TRBV6-1, the J gene TRBJ1-4; D perhaps matches TRBD1 (5 bases). The germline V and J ends were trimmed by 6 bases and 5 bases, with 16 bases remaining between them. CDR3 length: 15 residues. Germline CDR1 is MNHNS and CDR2 is SASEGT. CDR3 region: CASSRTGTLNEKLFF. The CDR3 bases are TGTGCCAGCAGCCGGACCGGGACTTTGAATGAAAAACTGTTTTTT.

The chain is built from TRBV6-2 or TRBV6-3 and TRBJ1-1; 9 nucleotides line up with TRBD1. Trimming at V came to 5 bases and at J to 6 bases, leaving 7 bases not matched to a gene. CDR3 length: 14 amino acids. In germline, CDR1 is MNHEY, CDR2 SVGEGT. CDR3 sequence reads: CASSPTGGFSEAFF. In DNA, the CDR3 is TGTGCCAGCAGTCCGACAGGGGGTTTTTCTGAAGCTTTCTTT.

The chain is built from TRBV28 and TRBJ2-6; maybe TRBD2 (7 bases). This CDR3 contains 14 residues. Trimming stripped 7 bases from V and 4 bases from J, with 11 bases between. Germline values: CDR1 MDHEN, CDR2 SYDVKM. CDR3 protein: CASMGGLGANVLTF. CDR3 in DNA: TGTGCCAGCATGGGGGGGCTAGGGGCCAACGTCCTGACTTTC.

In this sample, this clonotype turned up many times. V usage is TRBV11-2 and J usage is TRBJ2-1; 8 bases are shared with TRBD2. There are 17 residues in the CDR3. Germline trimming cut 4 bases from V and 7 bases from J; bases unmatched to any gene: 15. Germline assignment: CDR1 SGHAT and CDR2 FQNNGV. CDR3 sequence reads: CASSSGGEAWRGNEQFF. In DNA, the CDR3 is TGTGCCAGCAGCTCCGGGGGGGAGGCCTGGCGTGGGAATGAGCAGTTCTTC.

This clonotype was seen repeatedly, ten times or more. This sequence joins TRBV7-8 and TRBJ2-5; TRBD1 matches at 8 bases. The V gene's germline CDR1 is SGHVS and CDR2 FQNEAQ. V shed 1 base and J 13 bases; nucleotides not matched to a gene: 8. The CDR3 has 13 residues. DNA of the CDR3: TGTGCCAGCAGCTTAGATCCTGGACAGGGATCGTACTTC. Translation: CASSLDPGQGSYF.

The chain carries TRBV20-1 and TRBJ2-2; 8 nucleotides agree with TRBD1. V lost 4 bases and J lost 7; bases outside the gene matches: 11. The CDR3 consists of 15 residues. CDR1 is DFQATT, CDR2 SNEGSKA, per germline (reference sequence). The CDR3 DNA follows: TGCAGTGCTAAAGGTTTTCAGGGGGCGAACGGGGAGCTGTTTTTT. Its translation: CSAKGFQGANGELFF.

The chain combines TRBV19 with TRBJ2-4, with 7 bases fitting TRBD1. Trimming took 8 bases from V and 0 from J; bases not matched to a gene: 4. The CDR3 covers 14 residues. Germline CDR1 and CDR2: LNHDA and SQIVND (reference sequence). The CDR3 region has the DNA TGTGCCAGTGAAGGGGGCCTAGCCAAAAACATTCAGTACTTC. Translated: CASEGGLAKNIQYF.

This clonotype was counted ten times or more. J is TRBJ2-3 and V is TRBV5-1; D is uncertain. V gave up 0 bases and J gave up 1 base, with 12 bases separating them. The V gene's germline CDR1 is SGHRS and CDR2 YFSETQ. The CDR3 loop spans 16 amino acids. The CDR3 spells CASSLEGGKGTDTQYF. In DNA, the CDR3 is TGCGCCAGCAGCTTGGAGGGCGGAAAAGGCACAGATACGCAGTATTTT.